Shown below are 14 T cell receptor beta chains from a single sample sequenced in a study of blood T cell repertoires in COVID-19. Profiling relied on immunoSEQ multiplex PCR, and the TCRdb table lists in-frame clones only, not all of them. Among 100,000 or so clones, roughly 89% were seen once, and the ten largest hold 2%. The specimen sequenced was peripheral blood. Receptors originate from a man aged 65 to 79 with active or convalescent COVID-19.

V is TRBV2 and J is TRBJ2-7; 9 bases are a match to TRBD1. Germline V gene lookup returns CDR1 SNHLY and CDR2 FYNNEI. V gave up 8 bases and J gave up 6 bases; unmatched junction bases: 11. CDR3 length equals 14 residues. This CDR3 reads CASSVGTGLGEQYF. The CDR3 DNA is TGTGCCAGCTCCGTCGGGACAGGGCTTGGCGAGCAGTACTTC. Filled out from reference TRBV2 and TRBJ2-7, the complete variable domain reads EPEVTQTPSHQVTQMGQEVILRCVPISNHLYFYWYRQILGQKVEFLVSFYNNEISEKSEIFDDQFSVERPDGSNFTLKIRSTKLEDSAMYFCASSVGTGLGEQYFGPGTRLTVT.

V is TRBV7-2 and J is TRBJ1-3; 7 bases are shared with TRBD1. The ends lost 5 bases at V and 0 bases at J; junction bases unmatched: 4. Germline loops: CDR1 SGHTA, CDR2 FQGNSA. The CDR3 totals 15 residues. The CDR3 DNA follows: TGTGCCAGCAGCGACCACAGGGGCTCTGGAAACACCATATATTTT. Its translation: CASSDHRGSGNTIYF.

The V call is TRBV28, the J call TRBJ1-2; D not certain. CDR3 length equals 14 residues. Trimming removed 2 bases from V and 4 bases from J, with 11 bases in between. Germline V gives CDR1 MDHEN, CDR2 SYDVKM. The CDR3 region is CASSLRQAIYGYTF. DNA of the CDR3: TGTGCCAGCAGTTTACGGCAGGCTATCTATGGCTACACCTTC.

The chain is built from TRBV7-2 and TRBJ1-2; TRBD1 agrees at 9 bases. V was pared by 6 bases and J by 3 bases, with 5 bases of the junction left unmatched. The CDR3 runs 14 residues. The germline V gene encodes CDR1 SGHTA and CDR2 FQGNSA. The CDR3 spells CASRGRTGDYGYTF. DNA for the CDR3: TGTGCCAGCAGAGGGAGGACAGGGGACTATGGCTACACCTTC. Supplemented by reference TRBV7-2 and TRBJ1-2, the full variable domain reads GAGVSQSPSNKVTEKGKDVELRCDPISGHTALYWYRQSLGQGLEFLIYFQGNSAPDKSGLPSDRFSAERTGGSVSTLTIQRTQQEDSAVYLCASRGRTGDYGYTFGSGTRLTVV.

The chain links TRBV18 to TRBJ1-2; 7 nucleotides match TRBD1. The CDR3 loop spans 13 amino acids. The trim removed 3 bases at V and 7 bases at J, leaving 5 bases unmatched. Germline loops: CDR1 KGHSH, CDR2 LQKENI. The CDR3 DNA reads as TGTGCCAGCTCACCCGGGACAGCTCGTGGCTACACCTTC. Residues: CASSPGTARGYTF.

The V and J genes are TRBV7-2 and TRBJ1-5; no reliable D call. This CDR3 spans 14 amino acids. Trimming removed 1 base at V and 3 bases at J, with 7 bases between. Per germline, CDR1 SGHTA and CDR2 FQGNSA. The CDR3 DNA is TGTGCCAGCAGCTTAGTCAGAACCAATCAGCCCCAGCATTTT. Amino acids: CASSLVRTNQPQHF.

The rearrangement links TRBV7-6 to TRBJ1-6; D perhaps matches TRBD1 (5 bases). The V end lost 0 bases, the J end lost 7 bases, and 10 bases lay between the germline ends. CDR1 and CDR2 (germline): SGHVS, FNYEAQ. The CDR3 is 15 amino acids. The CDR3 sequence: CASSLADRNNSPLHF. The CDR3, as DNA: TGTGCCAGCAGCTTAGCAGACAGAAACAATTCACCCCTCCACTTT.

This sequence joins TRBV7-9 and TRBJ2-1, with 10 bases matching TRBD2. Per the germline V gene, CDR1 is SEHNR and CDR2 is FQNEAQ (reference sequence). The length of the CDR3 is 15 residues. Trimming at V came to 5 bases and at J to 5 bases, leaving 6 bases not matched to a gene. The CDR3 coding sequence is TGTGCCAGCAGCCAACAACTAGCGGGGAACAATGAGCAGTTCTTC. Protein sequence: CASSQQLAGNNEQFF.

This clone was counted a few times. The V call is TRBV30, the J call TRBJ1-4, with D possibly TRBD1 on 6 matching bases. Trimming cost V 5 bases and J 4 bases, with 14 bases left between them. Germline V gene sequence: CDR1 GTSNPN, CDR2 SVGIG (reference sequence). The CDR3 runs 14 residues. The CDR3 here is CAWGQGQHNEKLFF. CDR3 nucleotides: TGTGCCTGGGGTCAGGGGCAGCATAATGAAAAACTGTTTTTT.

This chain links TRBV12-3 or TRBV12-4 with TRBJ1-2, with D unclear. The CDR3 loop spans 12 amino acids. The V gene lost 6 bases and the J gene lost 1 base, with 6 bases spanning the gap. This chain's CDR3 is CASSVVNYGYTF. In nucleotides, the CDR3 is TGTGCCAGCAGCGTCGTTAACTATGGCTACACCTTC.

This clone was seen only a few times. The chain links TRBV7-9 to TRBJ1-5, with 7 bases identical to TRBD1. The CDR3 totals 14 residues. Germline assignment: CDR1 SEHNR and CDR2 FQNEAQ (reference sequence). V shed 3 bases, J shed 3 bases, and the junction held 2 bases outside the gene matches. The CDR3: CASSFGTDNQPQHF. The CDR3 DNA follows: TGTGCCAGCAGCTTCGGGACAGACAATCAGCCCCAGCATTTT.

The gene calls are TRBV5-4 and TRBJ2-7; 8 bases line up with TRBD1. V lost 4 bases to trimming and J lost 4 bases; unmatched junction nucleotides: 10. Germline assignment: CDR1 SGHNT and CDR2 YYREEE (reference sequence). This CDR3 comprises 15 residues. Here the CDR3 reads CASSAVTGDVYEQYF. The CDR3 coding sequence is TGTGCCAGCAGCGCGGTGACAGGGGATGTTTACGAGCAGTACTTC.

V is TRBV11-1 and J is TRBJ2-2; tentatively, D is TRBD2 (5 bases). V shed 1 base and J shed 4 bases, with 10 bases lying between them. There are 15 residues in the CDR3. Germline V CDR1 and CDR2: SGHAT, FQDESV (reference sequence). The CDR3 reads CASSLESGGTGELFF. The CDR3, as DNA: TGTGCCAGCAGCTTAGAGAGCGGTGGCACCGGGGAGCTGTTTTTT.

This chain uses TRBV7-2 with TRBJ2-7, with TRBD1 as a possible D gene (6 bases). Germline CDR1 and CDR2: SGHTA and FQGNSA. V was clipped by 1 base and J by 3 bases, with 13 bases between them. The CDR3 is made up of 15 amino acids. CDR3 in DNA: TGTGCCAGCAGCTTAGGCAGGGGCTTAATCTACGAGCAGTACTTC. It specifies CASSLGRGLIYEQYF. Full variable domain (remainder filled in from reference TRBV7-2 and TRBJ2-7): GAGVSQSPSNKVTEKGKDVELRCDPISGHTALYWYRQSLGQGLEFLIYFQGNSAPDKSGLPSDRFSAERTGGSVSTLTIQRTQQEDSAVYLCASSLGRGLIYEQYFGPGTRLTVT.